This T cell receptor (beta chain) stems from a study of blood T cells in healthy people across ages. The CDR3 has 13 amino acids. Germline V gene lookup returns CDR1 DFQATT and CDR2 SNEGSKA (reference sequence). V was clipped by 5 bases and J by 4 bases, with 14 bases between them. A few counts support this clonotype. It was with a sample-barcoded 5' primer and a J-beta primer mix that a second PCR of roughly 7 to 12 cycles was run. Each CDR3 protein gets one entry after TCRdb re-called the 5' RACE reads with MiXCR. Altogether more than 600,000 distinct CDR3 sequences are present, roughly 25% being singletons, with the ten largest covering just under 9.5%. The same sample was also used in a study of T cells of mothers and their children. Turning to that study: When the second PCR was run, its M1S primer added sample barcodes and 2-4 random nucleotides.

Sequencing was carried out using blood. The rearrangement links TRBV20-1 to TRBJ2-5; unclear D gene. This clonotype was sampled from a boy under 18 in good health. The CDR3 reads CSAALTYAETQYF. CDR3 in DNA: TGCAGTGCTGCCCTAACTTATGCAGAGACCCAGTACTTC.